Below are 9 T cell receptor beta chains sequenced from a single sample in a study of cytomegalovirus exposure and HLA in healthy donors. Primers included in the PCR were 60 Vbeta and 13 Jbeta primers. Data came from immunoSEQ multiplex PCR; TCRdb stores just in-frame clones and leaves some out. This listing includes fewer than 45,000 clones. The sample was PBMCs. These receptors originate from a woman aged 25 to 39 in good health and CMV-seronegative.

This chain links TRBV27 with TRBJ2-1; possibly TRBD2 for D (6 bases). Trimming took off 3 bases at V and 10 bases at J, with 19 bases between the two ends. CDR3 length equals 15 residues. Germline CDR1 is MNHEY and CDR2 is SMNVEV (reference sequence). The CDR3 coding sequence is TGTGCCAGCAGTTTTTTGACTAGATTTCGGCAGGAGCAGTTCTTC. Its translation is CASSFLTRFRQEQFF.

This chain connects TRBV7-8 to TRBJ2-3; a weak D match, TRBD2 (5 bases). The length of the CDR3 is 13 residues. Trimming removed 6 bases from V and 6 bases from J, with 13 bases in between. Germline V CDR1 and CDR2: SGHVS, FQNEAQ. The CDR3 region has the DNA TGTGCCAGCAGTCCAGCGGCCCTGGATACGCAGTATTTT. Residues: CASSPAALDTQYF.

For this clone: Compared with germline, one end of the junction differs, possibly owing to a read error. V and J are TRBV30 and TRBJ1-5; D remains unclear. There are 13 residues in the CDR3. Germline values: CDR1 GTSNPN, CDR2 SVGIG (reference sequence). In DNA form, the CDR3 reads TGTGCCTGGAGTGTCGAGAGCGGCCAGCACCAGCATTTT. Protein sequence: CAWSVESGQHQHF.

The J gene is TRBJ1-2, the V gene TRBV28, with 12 bases fitting TRBD1. Unmatched junction bases numbered 9, after V lost 6 bases and J lost 7 bases. The CDR3 runs to 15 residues. In germline, CDR1 is MDHEN, CDR2 SYDVKM. Here the CDR3 reads CASSRDRGHGGGYTF. In nucleotides, the CDR3 is TGTGCCAGCAGCCGGGACAGGGGGCATGGGGGTGGCTACACCTTC.

This chain connects TRBV19 to TRBJ2-2; D ambiguous. Germline V CDR1 and CDR2: LNHDA, SQIVND (reference sequence). The length of the CDR3 is 17 residues. V lost 1 base and J lost 1, with 13 bases in between. In DNA, the CDR3 is TGTGCCAGTAGTATAGCCGGCGGCTACGGGAACACCGGGGAGCTGTTTTTT. Translating gives CASSIAGGYGNTGELFF.

This chain joins TRBV19 and TRBJ1-5; possibly TRBD1 for D (6 bases). CDR3 length: 18 amino acids. Germline lookup yields CDR1 LNHDA and CDR2 SQIVND (reference sequence). V was pared by 8 bases and J by 0 bases, with 23 bases between. The CDR3 coding sequence is TGTGCCAGTTCTCCAAGGGGGGGCCCTTTTTATAGCAATCAGCCCCAGCATTTT. Residues: CASSPRGGPFYSNQPQHF.

The chain joins TRBV5-1 to TRBJ2-7, with 10 bases matching TRBD2. CDR1 and CDR2 (germline): SGHRS, YFSETQ. This CDR3 has 15 amino acids. J gave up 2 bases and V 4 bases, and 6 bases lay outside the gene matches. CDR3 amino acids: CASSEAGGNAYEQYF. DNA for the CDR3: TGCGCCAGCAGCGAAGCGGGAGGGAACGCCTACGAGCAGTACTTC.

The chain recombines TRBV9 with TRBJ2-1; 10 bases map to TRBD2. The CDR3 is 13 residues long. The junction had 4 bases not matched to a gene; V was cut back by 6 bases and J by 7 bases. Germline V gene lookup returns CDR1 SGDLS and CDR2 YYNGEE. The CDR3 DNA reads TGTGCCAGCACCGGGACTAGCGAAAATGAGCAGTTCTTC. It yields the protein CASTGTSENEQFF.

The CDR3 nucleotides read TGTGCCAGCAGAGGACTAGCCGGTGAGCAGTTCTTC. It codes for CASRGLAGEQFF. The chain uses TRBV9 and TRBJ2-1, with 8 bases identical to TRBD2. CDR1 is SGDLS, CDR2 YYNGEE, per germline. The CDR3 runs to 12 residues. The V gene end was trimmed by 5 bases and the J gene end by 9 bases; junction bases not matched to a gene: 4. The whole variable domain, remainder taken from reference TRBV9 and TRBJ2-1, is DSGVTQTPKHLITATGQRVTLRCSPRSGDLSVYWYQQSLDQGLQFLIQYYNGEERAKGNILERFSAQQFPDLHSELNLSSLELGDSALYFCASRGLAGEQFFGPGTRLTVL.